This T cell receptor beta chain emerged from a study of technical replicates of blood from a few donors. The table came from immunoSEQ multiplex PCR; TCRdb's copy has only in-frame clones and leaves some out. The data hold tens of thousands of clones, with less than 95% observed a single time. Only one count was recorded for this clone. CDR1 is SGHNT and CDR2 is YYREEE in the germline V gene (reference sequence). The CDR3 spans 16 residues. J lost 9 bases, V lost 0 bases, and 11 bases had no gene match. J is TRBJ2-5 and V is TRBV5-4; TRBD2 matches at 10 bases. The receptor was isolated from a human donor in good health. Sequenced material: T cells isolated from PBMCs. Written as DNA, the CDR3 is TGTGCCAGCAGCTTGGTCGGACTAGCGGCCGGGGGGGCCCAGTACTTC. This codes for CASSLVGLAAGGAQYF.